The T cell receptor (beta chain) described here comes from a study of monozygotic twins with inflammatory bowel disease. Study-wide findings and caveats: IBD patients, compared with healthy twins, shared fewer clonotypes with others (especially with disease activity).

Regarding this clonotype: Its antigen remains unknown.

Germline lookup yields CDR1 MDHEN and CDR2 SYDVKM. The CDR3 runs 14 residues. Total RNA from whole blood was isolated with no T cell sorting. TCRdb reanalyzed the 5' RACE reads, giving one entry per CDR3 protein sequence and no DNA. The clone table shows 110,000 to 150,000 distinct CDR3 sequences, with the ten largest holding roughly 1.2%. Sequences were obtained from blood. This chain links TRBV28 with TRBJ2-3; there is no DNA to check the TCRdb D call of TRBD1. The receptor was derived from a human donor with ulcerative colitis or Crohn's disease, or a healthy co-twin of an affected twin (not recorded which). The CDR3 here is CASSLPTGPDTQYF.